The rows below give T cell receptor beta chains drawn from one sample of a study of blood T cell repertoires in COVID-19. Profiling relied on immunoSEQ multiplex PCR, and the TCRdb table lists in-frame clones only, not all of them. The data contain a few hundred thousand clones, around 87% of them singletons. The sequenced sample was peripheral blood. Receptor source: a woman aged 45-59 years who had recovered from COVID-19. Both conserved end residues are part of each CDR3. Size tells how often a clone was seen (once, few, many) or the class of an expanded clone, and some rows leave it out.

TRBJ2-4	TRBV9	-	CASSVMTGNIQYF
TRBJ2-5	TRBV27	-	CASSSTTRYYRGETQYF
TRBJ2-2	TRBV28	few	CASSLSGVGELFF
TRBJ2-7	TRBV6-5	-	CASSRGPDYEQYF
TRBJ2-3	TRBV11-3	once	CASSPSGGTDTQYF
TRBJ1-6	TRBV5-6	-	CASSLRPGGNSPLHF
TRBJ1-1	TRBV5-5	-	CASSYRMNTEAFF
TRBJ1-2	TRBV10-2	-	CASSERAYGYTF
TRBJ2-1	TRBV5-1	-	CASSEEGTPYNEQFF
TRBJ1-5	TRBV28	-	CASSLLTATRNQPQHF
TRBJ2-7	TRBV30	-	CAWSGTSGILEQYF
TRBJ2-1	TRBV7-2	-	CASSLRGLNNEQFF
TRBJ2-1	TRBV27	-	CASRIRLVAHTIEQFF
TRBJ1-1	TRBV30	-	CAWTRGLDEAFF
TRBJ1-6	TRBV5-6	-	CASSFGGGGEVYSPLHF
TRBJ1-1	TRBV19	few	CASTSGRVGEAFF
TRBJ1-4	TRBV18	-	CASSPDREKEKLFF
TRBJ2-7	TRBV29-1	-	CSVEVQGIREQYF
TRBJ1-2	TRBV15	-	CATSRDRGLYGYTF
TRBJ2-7	TRBV2	-	CASRTQGDEQYF
TRBJ1-6	TRBV4-3	-	CASSLNRLGNSPLHF
TRBJ1-2	TRBV19	-	CASTLLGQGRGYTF
TRBJ1-4	TRBV6-6	-	CASSYPEQGEKLFF
TRBJ1-1	TRBV4-1	-	CASSLSGQTPEAFF
TRBJ2-3	TRBV9	-	CASSPRLTDTQYF
TRBJ2-7	TRBV7-2	few	CASSLSGSEQYF
TRBJ1-1	TRBV29-1	once	CSVEQWESTEAFF
TRBJ1-2	TRBV7-2	-	CASLRGSESIYGYTF
TRBJ2-7	TRBV5-6	few	CASSPYGYEQYF
TRBJ2-1	TRBV6-1	-	CASSEERGGVLSYNEQFF
TRBJ2-7	TRBV6-2/TRBV6-3	-	CASSHRGLAEQYF
TRBJ1-5	TRBV7-2	-	CASSPGTANQPQHF
TRBJ2-7	TRBV7-9	-	CASSLGGRAYEQYF
TRBJ1-6	TRBV5-6	once	CASSLGQGVSPLHF
TRBJ2-4	TRBV28	-	CASQQGAGNIQYF